This paragraph reports one TCR beta chain. Its matching antigen is unknown. These data come from a study of shared clonotypes between healthy human individuals. The investigators split CD4+ cells into a CD45RA+ naive subset and a CD45RA-negative memory subset. Germline V gene lookup returns CDR1 GTSNPN and CDR2 SVGIG (reference sequence). V was clipped by 3 bases and J by 3 bases, with 12 bases between them. CDR3 length: 14 amino acids. In the original workflow: Because ImmunoSEQ provided only junction sequences with no quality scores, the filtering differed. Method: immunoSEQ multiplex PCR; TCRdb's copy keeps in-frame clones and lacks some. V, J and clone size reflect that table, while D and trimming were determined from the DNA. Of around 1.4 million clones in the sample, approximately 98.5% were seen once. Points from the study as a whole: Generally, naive subsets (rather than memory subsets) showed larger estimated richness.

The receptor comes from a man between 25 and 39 years old in good health. V gene TRBV30 combines with J gene TRBJ1-5; D is ambiguous. Input material: naive CD4+ T cells sorted from blood. Noted subset: CD45RA+ positively selected. CDR3 region: CAWSLNRNNQPQHF. The CDR3 bases are TGTGCCTGGAGCTTGAACAGAAACAATCAGCCCCAGCATTTT.